The 25 T cell receptor beta chains below were found in one sample sequenced in a study of PD-1 blockade in classical Hodgkin lymphoma. The time point was: cycle 4 day 1 (C4D1), after less than seven weeks of nivolumab. Each and every patient relapsed after autologous stem cell transplantation, and patients got differing brentuximab vedotin exposure. With magnetic negative selection, CD4+ T cells were purified from PBMCs that had been thawed. Some clones are missing from TCRdb's copy, which holds only in-frame ones; the method was immunoSEQ multiplex PCR. The repertoire holds 32,000 or so clones, with roughly 92% as singletons. The sequenced sample was CD4+ T cells from blood, obtained before the fourth cycle of nivolumab. Receptor source: a human donor with classical Hodgkin lymphoma.

CDR3 in amino acids: CASSRLRDSTYNEQFF. Here the CDR3 DNA reads TGTGCCAGCTCACGCCTCCGGGACAGCACCTACAATGAGCAGTTCTTC. V gene TRBV18 combines with J gene TRBJ2-1, with TRBD1 matching over 7 bases. Germline assignment: CDR1 KGHSH and CDR2 LQKENI. This CDR3 is 16 amino acids long. Unmatched junction bases numbered 8, after V lost 4 bases and J lost 2 bases.

This chain uses TRBV18 with TRBJ2-3, with a weak D call TRBD2 (6 bases). The CDR3 length is 15 residues. Germline CDR1 reads KGHSH; CDR2 reads LQKENI. V lost 6 bases to trimming and J lost 0 bases, with 13 bases between them. The CDR3 DNA follows: TGTGCCAGCTCTTGGAGGGGCGAGAGCACAGATACGCAGTATTTT. Translating it yields CASSWRGESTDTQYF. Drawing the rest from reference TRBV18 and TRBJ2-3, the complete variable domain is NAGVMQNPRHLVRRRGQEARLRCSPMKGHSHVYWYRQLPEEGLKFMVYLQKENIIDESGMPKERFSAEFPKEGPSILRIQQVVRGDSAAYFCASSWRGESTDTQYFGPGTRLTVL.

The chain couples TRBV25-1 to TRBJ1-1, with 9 bases fitting TRBD1. Germline V gives CDR1 MGHDK, CDR2 SYGVNS. V was pared by 4 bases and J by 9 bases, with 3 bases of the junction left unmatched. CDR3 length: 12 residues. CDR3 nucleotide sequence: TGTGCCAGCAGTGGGGACAGGGTAAAAGCTTTCTTT. Translated: CASSGDRVKAFF.

J is TRBJ2-5 and V is TRBV5-5; no firm D call. This CDR3 spans 14 amino acids. Trimming removed 4 bases at V and 2 bases at J, with 12 bases between. CDR1 and CDR2 (germline): SGHKS, YYEKEE (reference sequence). CDR3 bases: TGTGCCAGCAGCCCCCCCGGGCCTCAAGAGACCCAGTACTTC. Encoded protein: CASSPPGPQETQYF.

This chain joins TRBV25-1 and TRBJ2-1; 12 bases map to TRBD2. V lost 3 bases to trimming and J lost 9 bases; unmatched junction nucleotides: 9. The CDR3 sequence is 16 residues long. CDR1 is MGHDK, CDR2 SYGVNS, per germline. The CDR3 DNA reads TGTGCCAGCAGTGATGCCACTAGCGGGAGGAGCGGTGAGCAGTTCTTC. This gives the protein CASSDATSGRSGEQFF.

This clone was seen just once. This chain uses TRBV10-2 with TRBJ1-3; 8 bases agree with TRBD1. The CDR3 length is 14 residues. The V gene end was trimmed by 6 bases and the J gene end by 4 bases; junction bases not matched to a gene: 5. CDR1 WSHSY and CDR2 SAAADI come from the germline V gene. The CDR3 reads CASSNTGGGNTIYF. Here the CDR3 DNA reads TGCGCCAGCAGCAACACAGGGGGAGGAAACACCATATATTTT.

This sequence joins TRBV10-3 and TRBJ1-1; D is unclear. The CDR3 covers 12 residues. V was shortened by 6 bases and J by 3 bases, with 8 bases between the two germline ends. Germline CDR1 ENHRY, CDR2 SYGVKD. Written as DNA, the CDR3 is TGTGCCATCAGCCCTGGGGACACTGAAGCTTTCTTT. It codes for CAISPGDTEAFF.

The gene calls are TRBV27 and TRBJ1-6, with 7 bases fitting TRBD1. Germline V gives CDR1 MNHEY, CDR2 SMNVEV (reference sequence). The V gene end was trimmed by 6 bases and the J gene end by 8 bases; junction bases not matched to a gene: 7. CDR3 size: 14 residues. The CDR3 sequence: CASSLGQLHSPLHF. For the CDR3, the DNA is TGTGCCAGCAGCCTGGGACAGCTTCATTCACCCCTCCACTTT.

CDR3 DNA: TGTGCCAGTAGTGATGGTCAGCCCAATCAGCCCCAGCATTTT. Protein product: CASSDGQPNQPQHF. This chain uses TRBV19 with TRBJ1-5; no definite D call. The germline V gene encodes CDR1 LNHDA and CDR2 SQIVND (reference sequence). Trimming removed 5 bases at V and 3 bases at J, with 11 bases between. The CDR3 consists of 14 residues.

V and J are TRBV28 and TRBJ2-1; a weak D match, TRBD1 (6 bases). In germline, CDR1 is MDHEN, CDR2 SYDVKM. CDR3 length: 14 residues. V was pared by 2 bases and J by 8 bases, with 13 bases between. The CDR3 DNA reads TGTGCCAGCAGTTTAACAGGGCGTTCGGATGAGCAGTTCTTC. Translated, it gives CASSLTGRSDEQFF.

The chain carries TRBV5-4 and TRBJ1-3; 8 bases agree with TRBD1. This CDR3 is 15 amino acids long. The V and J ends lost 2 bases and 2 bases, in that order; junction bases with no gene match: 3. Per germline, CDR1 SGHNT and CDR2 YYREEE (reference sequence). Written as DNA, the CDR3 is TGTGCCAGCAGCTTTGGCAGGGGGCCTGGAAACACCATATATTTT. It codes for CASSFGRGPGNTIYF.

A few counts support this clone. V usage is TRBV11-2 and J usage is TRBJ2-1; 9 nucleotides align to TRBD1. This CDR3 has 15 residues. V was clipped by 0 bases and J by 4 bases; unmatched bases: 1. The V gene's germline CDR1 is SGHAT and CDR2 FQNNGV. CDR3 residues: CASSLEGQGYNEQFF. CDR3 in DNA: TGTGCCAGCAGCTTAGAGGGACAGGGTTACAATGAGCAGTTCTTC.

The table lists this clone with a count of one. V gene TRBV19 combines with J gene TRBJ1-5; D uncertain. The V end lost 7 bases, the J end lost 0 bases, and 19 bases lay between the germline ends. There are 17 residues in the CDR3. Germline V gene lookup returns CDR1 LNHDA and CDR2 SQIVND (reference sequence). This CDR3 reads CASTPGSHLLSNQPQHF. The DNA of the CDR3 is TGTGCCAGTACCCCAGGTTCTCATCTCCTTAGCAATCAGCCCCAGCATTTT.

The J gene is TRBJ2-1, the V gene TRBV6-5; TRBD1 might be the D (6 bases). With 6 bases removed from V and 0 bases from J, the gap between germline ends came to 12 bases. CDR1 is MNHEY and CDR2 is SVGAGI in the germline V gene. The CDR3 is 15 residues long. The CDR3 DNA reads as TGTGCCAGCAGCCGCGGACAGAGCTCCTACAATGAGCAGTTCTTC. Translated: CASSRGQSSYNEQFF.

The rearrangement uses TRBV10-2 and TRBJ1-2; 9 bases map to TRBD1. V shed 4 bases, J shed 0 bases, and the junction held 6 bases outside the gene matches. The CDR3 loop spans 16 amino acids. The germline CDR1 and CDR2 sequences are WSHSY and SAAADI. For the CDR3, the DNA is TGCGCCAGCAGTGTAGAGACAGGGGGACCTAACTATGGCTACACCTTC. This translates into CASSVETGGPNYGYTF.

The CDR3 sequence: CASSPRQTNYGYTF. In DNA, the CDR3 is TGTGCCAGCAGTCCAAGACAGACAAACTATGGCTACACCTTC. This chain links TRBV27 with TRBJ1-2; D perhaps matches TRBD1 (5 bases). V was cut by 5 bases and J by 2 bases, with 12 bases left in between. This CDR3 is 14 amino acids long. Germline values: CDR1 MNHEY, CDR2 SMNVEV (reference sequence).

The genes are TRBV6-1 and TRBJ1-2; 8 bases line up with TRBD1. Germline CDR1 and CDR2: MNHNS and SASEGT. V gave up 6 bases and J gave up 5 bases; unmatched junction bases: 11. This CDR3 contains 15 residues. CDR3 region: CASSTGTGGPYGYTF. The CDR3 coding sequence is TGTGCCAGCAGCACCGGGACAGGTGGCCCATATGGCTACACCTTC.

The chain is built from TRBV28 and TRBJ2-7, with a tentative D call TRBD1 (6 bases). Germline assignment: CDR1 MDHEN and CDR2 SYDVKM. V was shortened by 6 bases and J by 2 bases, with 20 bases between the two germline ends. The CDR3 runs to 16 residues. The CDR3 reads CASRTAGQLIPYEQYF. CDR3 DNA sequence: TGTGCCAGCAGAACCGCAGGACAGTTAATACCCTACGAGCAGTACTTC.

This clone is a singleton in its sample. The CDR3, as DNA: TGTGCCAGCTTCCGGCAATCTACCACCGGGGAGCTGTTTTTT. Amino acid sequence: CASFRQSTTGELFF. The rearrangement links TRBV6-6 to TRBJ2-2; no reliable D call. V lost 8 bases to trimming and J lost 4 bases, with 14 bases between them. The CDR3 runs to 14 residues. The germline CDR1 and CDR2 sequences are MNHNY and SVGAGI (reference sequence).

The chain couples TRBV18 to TRBJ1-1; D is unclear. The CDR3 length is 15 residues. Germline CDR1 KGHSH, CDR2 LQKENI. Trimming shortened V by 0 bases and J by 1 base, and 9 bases separated the two germline ends. CDR3: CASSPPVGRNTEAFF. Here the CDR3 DNA reads TGTGCCAGCTCACCACCGGTGGGTCGGAACACTGAAGCTTTCTTT.

CDR3: CASSIRGSHNEQFF. CDR3 nucleotides: TGTGCCAGTAGTATTCGGGGCAGTCACAATGAGCAGTTCTTC. The chain couples TRBV19 to TRBJ2-1; D possibly uses TRBD1 or TRBD2 (5 bases each). CDR1 and CDR2 (germline): LNHDA, SQIVND (reference sequence). Trimming took 3 bases from V and 5 from J, leaving 11 bases between them. This CDR3 comprises 14 residues.

The chain couples TRBV27 to TRBJ1-5; TRBD1 aligns across 9 bases. The V gene's germline CDR1 is MNHEY and CDR2 SMNVEV (reference sequence). This CDR3 has 15 amino acids. V was clipped by 5 bases and J by 5 bases; unmatched bases: 7. CDR3 bases: TGTGCCAGCAGTCGCCGGGACAGGGCTGATCAGCCCCAGCATTTT. Its protein is CASSRRDRADQPQHF.

This clone was recorded a few times. The chain recombines TRBV6-1 with TRBJ2-7; D remains unclear. Trimming removed 4 bases at V and 2 bases at J, with 9 bases between. The length of the CDR3 is 13 residues. The germline V gene has CDR1 MNHNS and CDR2 SASEGT. The CDR3 protein is CASSVGRTYEQYF. The CDR3 DNA sequence: TGTGCCAGCAGTGTAGGCAGGACCTACGAGCAGTACTTC.

V gene TRBV28 combines with J gene TRBJ2-1; 8 bases align to TRBD1. The CDR3 loop spans 15 amino acids. Trimming at V came to 6 bases and at J to 8 bases, leaving 12 bases not matched to a gene. Looked up from germline, CDR1 is MDHEN and CDR2 is SYDVKM. Written as DNA, the CDR3 is TGTGCCAGCAGGAATAGTGTGGACAGGGTGGATGAGCAGTTCTTC. It is translated as CASRNSVDRVDEQFF.

The gene calls are TRBV19 and TRBJ1-2; D not certain. The germline gives CDR1 LNHDA, CDR2 SQIVND (reference sequence). The CDR3 runs 13 residues. V lost 9 bases, J lost 5 bases, and 16 bases lay in between. The chain's CDR3 is CASRREGKYGYTF. The CDR3 DNA is TGTGCCAGCCGACGAGAGGGCAAGTATGGCTACACCTTC.